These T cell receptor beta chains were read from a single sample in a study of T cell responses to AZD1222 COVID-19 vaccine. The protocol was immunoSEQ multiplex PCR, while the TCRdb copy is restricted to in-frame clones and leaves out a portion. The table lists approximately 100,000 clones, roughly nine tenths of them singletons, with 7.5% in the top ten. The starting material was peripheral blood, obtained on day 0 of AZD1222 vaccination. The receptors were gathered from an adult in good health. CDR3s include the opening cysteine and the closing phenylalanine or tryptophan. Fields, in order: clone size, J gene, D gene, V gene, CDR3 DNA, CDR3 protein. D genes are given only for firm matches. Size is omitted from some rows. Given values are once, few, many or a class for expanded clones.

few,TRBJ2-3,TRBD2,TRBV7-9,TGTGCCAGCAGCCCCGGACTAGCGGGAAGATTTAGCACAGATACGCAGTATTTT,CASSPGLAGRFSTDTQYF
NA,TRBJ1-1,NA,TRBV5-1,TGCGCCAGCAGCTTGGGCACGGATGCTTTCTTT,CASSLGTDAFF
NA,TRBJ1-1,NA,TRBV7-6,TGTGCCAGCAGCCCTTCCTTGAACACCCAGAACACTGAAGCTTTCTTT,CASSPSLNTQNTEAFF
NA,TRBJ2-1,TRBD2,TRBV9,TGTGCCAGCAGCGTCAGGGGGGCTAGCGGGAGGGAATACAATGAGCAGTTCTTC,CASSVRGASGREYNEQFF
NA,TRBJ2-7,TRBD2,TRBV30,TGTGCCTGGAGACTAGCGGGGGCCCACGAGCAGTACTTC,CAWRLAGAHEQYF
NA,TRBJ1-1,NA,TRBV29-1,TGCAGCGTTTGGCATCTCGCTGAAGCTTTCTTT,CSVWHLAEAFF
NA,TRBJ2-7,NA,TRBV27,TGTGCCAGCAGTCCGCGGGACTTCCCAGGGACCTACGAGCAGTACTTC,CASSPRDFPGTYEQYF
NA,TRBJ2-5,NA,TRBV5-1,TGCGCCAGCAGCTTGACACCGGGACGGTCGGCGGAGACCCAGTACTTC,CASSLTPGRSAETQYF
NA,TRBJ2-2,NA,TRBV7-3,TGTGCCAGCAGTACAAACACCGGGGAGCTGTTTTTT,CASSTNTGELFF
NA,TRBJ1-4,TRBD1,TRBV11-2,TGTGCCAGCAGCCCACAGGGGGCATGGGGTGAAAAACTGTTTTTT,CASSPQGAWGEKLFF
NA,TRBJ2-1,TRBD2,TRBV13,TGTGCCAGCAGCCTCCTAGCGGGGGCCTACAATGAGCAGTTCTTC,CASSLLAGAYNEQFF
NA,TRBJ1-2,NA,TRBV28,TGTGCCAGCTCGGGGGAGACCTATGGCTACACCTTC,CASSGETYGYTF
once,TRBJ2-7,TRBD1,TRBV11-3,TGTGCCAGCAGCCCCCGCGGGGGACAGGGGCACGAGCAGTACTTC,CASSPRGGQGHEQYF
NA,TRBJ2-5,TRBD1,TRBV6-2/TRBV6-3,TGTGCCAGCAGTTACCCGGGACAGGGGGATCGAGAGACCCAGTACTTC,CASSYPGQGDRETQYF
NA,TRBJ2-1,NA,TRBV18,TGTGCCAGCTCACAACAGAATACAGGGTTTTACAATGAGCAGTTCTTC,CASSQQNTGFYNEQFF
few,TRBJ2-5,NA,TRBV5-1,TGCGCCAGCAGCTTGGGCGGGGCTAACCAAGAGACCCAGTACTTC,CASSLGGANQETQYF
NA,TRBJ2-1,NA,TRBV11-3,TGTGCCAGCAGCTACCTGGGCGGCCCCTCCTACAATGAGCAGTTCTTC,CASSYLGGPSYNEQFF
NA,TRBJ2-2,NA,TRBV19,TGTGCCAGTAGACGAATTGGTGCCGCCGGGGAGCTGTTTTTT,CASRRIGAAGELFF
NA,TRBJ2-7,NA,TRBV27,TGTGCCAGCAGTGCCAGACTACGTGACGAGCAGTACTTC,CASSARLRDEQYF
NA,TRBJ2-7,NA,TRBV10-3,TGTGCCATGGGGAAGTACGAGCAGTACTTC,CAMGKYEQYF
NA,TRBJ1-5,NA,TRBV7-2,TGTGCCAGCAGCCCTCCGGGGGGTTACCAGCCCCAGCATTTT,CASSPPGGYQPQHF
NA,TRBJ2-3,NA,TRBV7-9,TGTGCCAGCAGCTTAAGGTTCGGGGTGACAGATACGCAGTATTTT,CASSLRFGVTDTQYF
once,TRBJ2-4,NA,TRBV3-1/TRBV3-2,TGTGCCAGCAGCCAAGATTTACGGGGTTGGGACATTCAGTACTTC,CASSQDLRGWDIQYF
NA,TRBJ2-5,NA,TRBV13,TGTGCCAGCAGCTTAGTCGGCCCCGGGGCCCAGTACTTC,CASSLVGPGAQYF
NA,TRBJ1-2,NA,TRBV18,TGTGCCAGCTCACTGATTGGTTCACGGGAAAAAAAGGGCTACACCTTC,CASSLIGSREKKGYTF
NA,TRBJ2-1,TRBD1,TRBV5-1,TGCGCCAGCAGCTTGATGCCGGGACAGGGGGCGGGGAATGAGCAGTTCTTC,CASSLMPGQGAGNEQFF
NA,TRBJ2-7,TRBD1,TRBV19,TGTGCCAGCAGACAGGGGGGCTCCTACGAGCAGTACTTC,CASRQGGSYEQYF
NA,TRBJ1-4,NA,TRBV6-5,TGTGCCAGCAGTTACTCGAACCACGCTAATGAAAAACTGTTTTTT,CASSYSNHANEKLFF
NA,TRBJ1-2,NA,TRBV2,TGTGCCAGCAGTTCACGAGGACGCCCGGGAAACTATGGCTACACCTTC,CASSSRGRPGNYGYTF
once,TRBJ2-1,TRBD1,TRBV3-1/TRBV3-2,TGTGCCAGCCCCAGGGGGAGTGAGCAGTTCTTC,CASPRGSEQFF
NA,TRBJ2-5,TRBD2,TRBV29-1,TGCAGCGTTGTAACTAGCGGGGGAGAGACCCAGTACTTC,CSVVTSGGETQYF
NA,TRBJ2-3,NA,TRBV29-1,TGCAGCGCGTCCCCCGGGGGCACAGATACGCAGTATTTT,CSASPGGTDTQYF
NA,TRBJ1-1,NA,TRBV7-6,TGTGCCAGCAGCAAGACAGCTAACACTGAAGCTTTCTTT,CASSKTANTEAFF
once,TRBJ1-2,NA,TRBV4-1,TGCGCCAGCAGCCGCGCCCCGGGAACCTATGGTGGCTACACCTTC,CASSRAPGTYGGYTF
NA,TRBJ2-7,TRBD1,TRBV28,TGTGCCAGCAGTCCGACAGGGGGCGCGGGGGAGCAGTACTTC,CASSPTGGAGEQYF
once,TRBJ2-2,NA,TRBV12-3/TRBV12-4,TGTGCCAGCAGACGCACGAACACCGGGGAGCTGTTTTTT,CASRRTNTGELFF
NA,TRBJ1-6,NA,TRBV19,TGTGCCAGTAGTATTACGGCCAATTCACCCCTCCACTTT,CASSITANSPLHF
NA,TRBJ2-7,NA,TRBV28,TGTGCCAGCAGTTTAGGGCTCGAGCAGTACTTC,CASSLGLEQYF
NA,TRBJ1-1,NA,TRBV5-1,TGCGCCAGCAGCTTGGAGTGGAGCGGCACTGAAGCTTTCTTT,CASSLEWSGTEAFF
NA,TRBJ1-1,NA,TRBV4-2,TGTGCCAGCAGCTCGACATACAGGAAAAACACTGAAGCTTTCTTT,CASSSTYRKNTEAFF
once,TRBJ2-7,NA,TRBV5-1,TGCGCCAGCAAAAGGCTTGACGGGGGAACTGTCTACGAGCAGTACTTC,CASKRLDGGTVYEQYF
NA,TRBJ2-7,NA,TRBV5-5,TGTGCCAGCAGCTTGGACGGTTATGGGTACTTC,CASSLDGYGYF